This TCR beta chain was identified in a study of shared clonotypes between healthy human individuals. J gave up 3 bases and V 3 bases, and 3 bases lay outside the gene matches. Germline V lookup: CDR1 SGHRS, CDR2 YFSETQ. The CDR3 loop spans 14 amino acids. The donor population consisted of healthy HIV-negative adults with no recent acute infections or vaccinations. Comments on this clone: Its antigen is currently unknown.

Study results and limitations: Sampling covered nothing but blood. Tissue TCR repertoires likely differ from those found in blood.

Generated by immunoSEQ multiplex PCR, the TCRdb table keeps only in-frame clones and is missing some. The sample records approximately 98,000 clones, 68% being singletons. This TCR was sampled from a young woman in good health. Sample: memory CD8+ T cells sorted from blood. Indicated subset: CD45RO+ cells pooled with CCR7-negative TemRA cells. The chain uses TRBV5-1 and TRBJ2-7; 10 nucleotides match TRBD2. The CDR3 spells CASSYRTSGYEQYF. For the CDR3, the DNA is TGCGCCAGCAGCTATAGGACTAGCGGCTACGAGCAGTACTTC.